This T cell receptor beta chain was identified during a study of OX40 agonist ivuxolimab in advanced cancers. Trimming left V 0 bases short and J 6 bases short, with 10 bases between. The CDR3 has 13 residues. Germline CDR1 is SGHRS and CDR2 is YFSETQ. This clone was seen just once. The data were produced by immunoSEQ multiplex PCR, yet TCRdb's version contains in-frame clones alone and is incomplete. The sample has roughly 66,000 clones, roughly four fifths seen once; the top ten hold approximately 2.5%. The TCR comes from an adult with an advanced solid tumor such as melanoma, head and neck, liver or kidney cancer. Sequenced material: CD4+ or CD8+ T cells sorted from blood, taken in a trial of the OX40 agonist ivuxolimab. The V and J genes are TRBV5-1 and TRBJ2-7; the D gene is possibly TRBD2 (5 bases). The CDR3 DNA reads as TGCGCCAGCAGCTTGGCGACTATTTCCGAGCAGTACTTC. Its translation is CASSLATISEQYF.